Listed here are 21 T cell receptor beta chains from one sample, sequenced in a study of OX40 agonist ivuxolimab in advanced cancers. Method: immunoSEQ multiplex PCR; TCRdb's copy keeps in-frame clones and lacks some. This sample has under 25,000 clones, with around 81% found just once. The input for sequencing was CD4+ or CD8+ T cells sorted from blood, taken in a trial of the OX40 agonist ivuxolimab. The receptors here all came from an adult with an advanced solid tumor such as melanoma, head and neck, liver or kidney cancer.

The genes are TRBV5-1 and TRBJ2-1, with D tentatively TRBD2 (6 bases). Germline V CDR1 and CDR2: SGHRS, YFSETQ. V lost 4 bases and J lost 0, with 11 bases in between. The CDR3 runs to 15 residues. In DNA, the CDR3 is TGCGCCAGCAGCCGGGACTCAAGCTCCTACAATGAGCAGTTCTTC. Translating it yields CASSRDSSSYNEQFF.

The genes are TRBV28 and TRBJ1-2, with D unclear. Trimming took 5 bases from V and 2 from J, leaving 18 bases between them. Germline V gives CDR1 MDHEN, CDR2 SYDVKM. The CDR3 is 16 residues long. CDR3 nucleotides: TGTGCCAGCAGTGGGTATCAGGTTTTAGAAAACTATGGCTACACCTTC. This sequence encodes CASSGYQVLENYGYTF.

The V and J genes are TRBV28 and TRBJ1-2; 8 nucleotides align to TRBD1. The CDR3 has 14 residues. CDR1 and CDR2 from the germline V gene are MDHEN and SYDVKM. The ends lost 6 bases at V and 6 bases at J; junction bases unmatched: 9. CDR3 coding DNA: TGTGCCAGCAGGCCTTTCTCGGACAGGGATGGCTACACCTTC. It encodes CASRPFSDRDGYTF.

V and J are TRBV7-9 and TRBJ2-5; 8 positions match TRBD1. The CDR3 is 16 residues long. CDR1 SEHNR and CDR2 FQNEAQ come from the germline V gene (reference sequence). With 1 base clipped from V and 2 bases from J, the junction kept 6 bases outside the gene matches. CDR3 nucleotide sequence: TGTGCCAGCAGCTTAGACCTGGGACAGGATCAAGAGACCCAGTACTTC. It is translated as CASSLDLGQDQETQYF.

V and J are TRBV2 and TRBJ1-2; D is ambiguous. The V end was cut by 6 bases, the J end by 4 bases, with 12 bases between. There are 13 residues in the CDR3. Germline lookup yields CDR1 SNHLY and CDR2 FYNNEI. Written as DNA, the CDR3 is TGTGCCAGCAGCATGACCGTGGGCTATGGCTACACCTTC. Translated, it gives CASSMTVGYGYTF. The full variable domain, in which reference TRBV2 and TRBJ1-2 provide the parts outside the CDR3, is EPEVTQTPSHQVTQMGQEVILRCVPISNHLYFYWYRQILGQKVEFLVSFYNNEISEKSEIFDDQFSVERPDGSNFTLKIRSTKLEDSAMYFCASSMTVGYGYTFGSGTRLTVV.

This clone was seen a handful of times. The V call is TRBV18, the J call TRBJ2-7; tentatively, D is TRBD1 (6 bases). The V end was cut by 7 bases, the J end by 7 bases, with 20 bases between. Germline V gene sequence: CDR1 KGHSH, CDR2 LQKENI. The CDR3 contains 14 residues. The CDR3 DNA reads TGTGCCAGCTACCGGGACAACCTGGATCGGGAGCAGTACTTC. Translation: CASYRDNLDREQYF.

The genes are TRBV28 and TRBJ2-7; tentative D call: TRBD2 (5 bases). This CDR3 has 16 residues. Germline CDR1 MDHEN, CDR2 SYDVKM. Trimming shortened V by 6 bases and J by 7 bases, and 25 bases separated the two germline ends. The CDR3: CASSLAGPPGFGEQYF. CDR3 nucleotides: TGTGCCAGCAGCCTAGCCGGGCCACCAGGCTTTGGGGAGCAGTACTTC.

In its sample, this clone was seen once. The gene calls are TRBV7-8 and TRBJ2-3; TRBD2 matches at 10 bases. Germline-derived CDR1 and CDR2 are SGHVS and FQNEAQ. The V and J ends lost 5 bases and 4 bases, in that order; junction bases with no gene match: 9. The CDR3 contains 16 residues. The CDR3, as DNA: TGTGCCAGCAGCACCAGTCTAGCGGGAGCGGCAGATACGCAGTATTTT. This gives the protein CASSTSLAGAADTQYF.

The V call is TRBV19, the J call TRBJ2-7; D is perhaps TRBD1 (5 bases). The V gene's germline CDR1 is LNHDA and CDR2 SQIVND (reference sequence). The CDR3 spans 15 residues. The germline V and J ends were trimmed by 2 bases and 5 bases, with 16 bases remaining between them. The CDR3 loop reads CASSIRTNPGHEQYF. Written as DNA, the CDR3 is TGTGCCAGTAGTATACGGACAAACCCAGGCCACGAGCAGTACTTC.

V gene TRBV5-1 combines with J gene TRBJ1-5, with a weak D call TRBD1 (5 bases). Germline V gives CDR1 SGHRS, CDR2 YFSETQ. The CDR3 contains 14 residues. V shed 5 bases and J shed 1 base, with 10 bases lying between them. The CDR3 sequence is CASRPTESNQPQHF. The CDR3 nucleotides read TGCGCCAGCAGACCGACAGAGAGCAATCAGCCCCAGCATTTT.

In its sample, this clone was seen once. The chain links TRBV9 to TRBJ2-2; TRBD1 matches at 7 bases. This CDR3 comprises 15 residues. The germline V gene encodes CDR1 SGDLS and CDR2 YYNGEE. Trimming at V came to 3 bases and at J to 6 bases, leaving 8 bases not matched to a gene. The CDR3 here is CASSAGTVGAGELFF. The CDR3 bases are TGTGCCAGCAGCGCCGGGACAGTCGGGGCCGGGGAGCTGTTTTTT.

This chain uses TRBV6-4 with TRBJ1-6; 8 bases match TRBD1. The V gene end was trimmed by 6 bases and the J gene end by 3 bases; junction bases not matched to a gene: 7. The CDR3 is 16 amino acids. In germline, CDR1 is MRHNA, CDR2 SNTAGT. CDR3 coding DNA: TGTGCCAGCAGAGTGGACGGACAGGGCTATAATTCACCCCTCCACTTT. As protein: CASRVDGQGYNSPLHF.

V usage is TRBV19 and J usage is TRBJ2-1; TRBD2 matches 8 bases. The CDR3 covers 15 residues. V dropped 7 bases and J dropped 3; count of bases not matched to a gene: 8. The germline V gene has CDR1 LNHDA and CDR2 SQIVND (reference sequence). The CDR3 bases are TGTGCCAGTACCGTAGCGGGAAGCCTCTACAATGAGCAGTTCTTC. Amino acid sequence: CASTVAGSLYNEQFF.

CDR3 protein: CASSLEAGEEQYF. For the CDR3, the DNA is TGCGCCAGCAGCTTGGAAGCGGGAGAAGAGCAGTACTTC. This rearrangement joins TRBV5-1 to TRBJ2-7; 8 positions agree with TRBD2. Germline CDR1 is SGHRS and CDR2 is YFSETQ. The CDR3 has 13 residues. Trimming cost V 0 bases and J 7 bases; bases outside gene matches: 3.

The CDR3 sequence is CAISEWNSNTGELFF. The CDR3 DNA reads as TGTGCCATCAGTGAGTGGAATTCGAACACCGGGGAGCTGTTTTTT. This sequence joins TRBV10-3 and TRBJ2-2; D is uncertain. V was trimmed by 1 base and J by 0 bases, leaving 6 bases between them. Per the germline V gene, CDR1 is ENHRY and CDR2 is SYGVKD. CDR3 length equals 15 residues.

V is TRBV27 and J is TRBJ1-5; 7 positions match TRBD1. This CDR3 region has 14 residues. The V segment lost 6 bases and the J segment 7 bases; nucleotides outside the gene matches: 9. Per germline, CDR1 MNHEY and CDR2 SMNVEV (reference sequence). The CDR3 reads CASRLTTGDQPQHF. Written as DNA, the CDR3 is TGTGCCAGCAGACTTACTACAGGGGACCAGCCCCAGCATTTT.

Written as DNA, the CDR3 is TGTGCCACCAGAGAGGGTCCGTCCGGGAATTCACCCCTCCACTTT. This codes for CATREGPSGNSPLHF. The V and J genes are TRBV10-3 and TRBJ1-6, with D unresolved. The germline gives CDR1 ENHRY, CDR2 SYGVKD. The CDR3 spans 15 residues. The germline V and J ends were trimmed by 10 bases and 7 bases, with 20 bases remaining between them.

The CDR3 protein is CASSLAGQNEQFF. CDR3 DNA: TGTGCCAGCAGCTTAGCAGGCCAAAATGAGCAGTTCTTC. The chain uses TRBV11-3 and TRBJ2-1; no firm D call. The germline V gene encodes CDR1 SGHNT and CDR2 YENEEA. The V and J ends lost 1 base and 7 bases respectively, with 8 bases between them. The CDR3 totals 13 residues.

DNA of the CDR3: TGTGCCAGCAGTTTTTCCGGGGAGCAATCTTACGAGCAGTACTTC. This sequence encodes CASSFSGEQSYEQYF. V is TRBV27 and J is TRBJ2-7; a possible D gene is TRBD2 (5 bases). CDR3 length equals 15 residues. Germline CDR1 and CDR2: MNHEY and SMNVEV (reference sequence). V was clipped by 3 bases and J by 4 bases, with 16 bases between them.

This clone was found once. The V gene is TRBV6-5, the J gene TRBJ1-4; possible D gene TRBD1, 5 bases. The CDR3 covers 13 residues. Trimming removed 2 bases at V and 8 bases at J, with 9 bases between. Per the germline V gene, CDR1 is MNHEY and CDR2 is SVGAGI. The CDR3: CASSYGGGEKLFF. The CDR3 nucleotides read TGTGCCAGCAGTTACGGGGGAGGCGAAAAACTGTTTTTT.

The V call is TRBV7-9, the J call TRBJ1-4, with D hard to call. This CDR3 is built from 15 residues. From germline, CDR1 is SEHNR and CDR2 FQNEAQ (reference sequence). The V end was cut by 1 base, the J end by 8 bases, with 14 bases between. CDR3 in DNA: TGTGCCAGCAGCTTAGATGGCGGGCGTGAGGAAAAACTGTTTTTT. Translation gives CASSLDGGREEKLFF.